The clone carrying this TCR beta chain was seen a few times. Antigen specificity is unknown. This record belongs to a study of T cells after yellow fever vaccination. At the level of the study: Those fractions that held only low numbers of cells were prepared using the SMART-Seq v4 Ultra Low Input RNA kit. Study-level results: Abundant clonotypes from the bulk population could get into FACS-sorted repertoires as contaminants. Re-detected after boosting: most primary clones, 96% of CD4 and roughly 88% of CD8.

Germline V CDR1 and CDR2: LNHDA, SQIVND (reference sequence). The CDR3 is 12 residues long. Trimming pared 4 bases from V and 8 bases from J, leaving 11 bases between. Template-switching 5'RACE yielded the TCR cDNA; a universal primer site and UMIs were added in the process. TCRdb ran MiXCR on the 5' RACE reads and lists one entry per CDR3 protein. Altogether about 360,000 distinct CDR3 sequences are present, about 6.2% being singletons, with the ten largest covering over 12%. The sample consisted of PBMCs, taken 5 days after the yellow fever booster vaccination. The TCR was taken from a man aged 25-45 years who received the YFV17D yellow fever vaccine. The rearrangement links TRBV19 to TRBJ1-2, with no clear D. CDR3 nucleotides: TGTGCCAGTAGTACTTCAAGTGGGGGCTACACCTTC. Translated: CASSTSSGGYTF. Drawing the rest from reference TRBV19 and TRBJ1-2, the complete variable domain is DGGITQSPKYLFRKEGQNVTLSCEQNLNHDAMYWYRQDPGQGLRLIYYSQIVNDFQKGDIAEGYSVSREKKESFPLTVTSAQKNPTAFYLCASSTSSGGYTFGSGTRLTVV.